This T cell receptor beta chain emerged from a study of CXCR3-negative and CXCR3-positive naive CD8 T cells. TRB cDNA libraries were made by UMI-labeled 5' RACE. Reanalyzing the 5' RACE reads, TCRdb keeps one entry per CDR3 protein, without DNA. This sample's table reports 70,000 to 95,000 distinct CDR3 sequences. CDR1 and CDR2 (germline): SQVTM, ANQGSEA. The CDR3 has 15 residues. The chain is built from TRBV29-1 and TRBJ2-7; TCRdb's assignment of TRBD2 cannot be checked, as there is no DNA. This clonotype originated in a human donor in good health. Some clones in this sample may be carry-over from other donors' samples. The sample consisted of naive CXCR3- CD8+ T cells from blood. Subset indicated: CD45RO-CCR7+CD27+CD95- naive CD8+ T cells lacking CXCR3 (TNR3-). Here the CDR3 reads CSVETGGTSGYEQYF.